These 27 T cell receptor beta chains came from one sample sequenced in a study of blood T cells in healthy people across ages. Primers used in a second PCR of about 7 to 12 cycles were a sample-barcoded 5' primer and a J-beta primer mix. Each CDR3 protein is one row after TCRdb ran MiXCR on the 5' RACE reads. The sample includes 600,000 to 800,000 distinct CDR3 sequences, 40% to 65% of them seen just once. The sequenced material came from blood. These TCRs come from an elderly woman in good health.

Here the CDR3 reads CSAREDGARYISSSYNSPLHF. CDR3 nucleotide sequence: TGCAGTGCTAGGGAAGACGGGGCCCGCTATATCTCGAGCTCCTATAATTCACCCCTCCACTTT. This chain links TRBV20-1 with TRBJ1-6, with a possible D match to TRBD1 (5 bases). Trimming removed 3 bases at V and 0 bases at J, with 27 bases between. The CDR3 length is 21 residues. Germline V gives CDR1 DFQATT, CDR2 SNEGSKA (reference sequence).

The chain recombines TRBV2 with TRBJ2-7, with 9 bases fitting TRBD1. The CDR3 sequence is 12 residues long. Unmatched junction bases numbered 5, after V lost 11 bases and J lost 3 bases. Looked up from germline, CDR1 is SNHLY and CDR2 is FYNNEI. The chain's CDR3 is CAGQGRYYEQYF. The CDR3 nucleotides are TGTGCCGGACAGGGGAGATACTACGAGCAGTACTTC. The whole variable domain, remainder taken from reference TRBV2 and TRBJ2-7, is EPEVTQTPSHQVTQMGQEVILRCVPISNHLYFYWYRQILGQKVEFLVSFYNNEISEKSEIFDDQFSVERPDGSNFTLKIRSTKLEDSAMYFCAGQGRYYEQYFGPGTRLTVT.

The rearrangement links TRBV20-1 to TRBJ2-1; D is possibly TRBD1 (6 bases). The closer fit of TRBJ2-7 to the DNA end suggests the J call may be wrong. In germline, CDR1 is DFQATT, CDR2 SNEGSKA (reference sequence). The CDR3 is made up of 12 amino acids. Here the CDR3 DNA reads TGCAGTGGACAGGAATCCTACAATGAGCAGTACTTC. The encoded protein is CSGQESYNEQYF.

J is TRBJ2-5 and V is TRBV4-3; D might be TRBD2 (6 bases). The CDR3 is 15 amino acids. Trimming left V 0 bases short and J 5 bases short, with 13 bases between. Germline V gene lookup returns CDR1 LGHNA and CDR2 YSLEER. This CDR3 is CASSQEWGGTETQYF. The CDR3 DNA reads TGCGCCAGCAGCCAAGAATGGGGCGGGACGGAGACCCAGTACTTC.

On this clonotype: This sequence may be a read error, since a much larger clone differs from it by one base. In DNA, the CDR3 is TGTGCCAGCAGTGCACGGTTGCAGGGGCAGAGAGAGACCCAGTCCTTC. Translation gives CASSARLQGQRETQSF. V gene TRBV27 combines with J gene TRBJ2-5; a possible D gene is TRBD1 (6 bases). CDR1 MNHEY and CDR2 SMNVEV come from the germline V gene (reference sequence). This CDR3 spans 16 amino acids.

This clonotype was detected once. The chain couples TRBV3-1 to TRBJ2-2; 10 nucleotides line up with TRBD2. The CDR3 is made up of 14 amino acids. The V gene end was trimmed by 5 bases and the J gene end by 5 bases; junction bases not matched to a gene: 2. Germline V CDR1 and CDR2: LGHDT, YNNKEL (reference sequence). Here the CDR3 reads CASSYSGGTGELFF. Here the CDR3 DNA reads TGTGCCAGCAGCTATAGCGGGGGGACCGGGGAGCTGTTTTTT.

Remarks on this clonotype: With a much larger clone just one base away, this may be a read error. The rearrangement joins TRBV7-9 to TRBJ2-3; possible D gene TRBD2, 6 bases. This CDR3 is 16 amino acids long. The ends were cut back, 2 bases at V and 4 bases at J, with 16 bases in the middle. The germline CDR1 and CDR2 sequences are SEHNR and FQNEAQ (reference sequence). The CDR3 reads CASSLLAGTSADTQYF. CDR3 sequence (DNA): TGTGCCAGCAGCTTATTGGCGGGGACGAGCGCAGATACGCAGTATTTT.

V gene TRBV18 combines with J gene TRBJ2-2; TRBD2 aligns across 9 bases. This CDR3 is 14 amino acids long. Trimming cost V 6 bases and J 6 bases; bases outside gene matches: 5. The germline gives CDR1 KGHSH, CDR2 LQKENI. This CDR3 reads CASSALAGPGELFF. The DNA for the CDR3 is TGTGCCAGCTCGGCCCTAGCGGGACCCGGGGAGCTGTTTTTT.

Remarks on this clonotype: Relative to the germline gene, one junction end is altered; a read error may explain this. The genes are TRBV5-1 and TRBJ2-3, with D perhaps given as TRBD1 or TRBD2 (5 bases each). The CDR3 covers 13 residues. Germline loops: CDR1 SGHRS, CDR2 YFSETQ. The CDR3 region is CASSIEGTGTQYF. The CDR3 DNA sequence: TGCGCCAGCAGCATAGAGGGCACAGGTACGCAGTATTTT.

The chain joins TRBV20-1 to TRBJ1-5; 8 nucleotides match TRBD1. The CDR3 is made up of 15 amino acids. V lost 4 bases, J lost 9 bases, and 14 bases stayed unmatched. CDR1 and CDR2 from the germline V gene are DFQATT and SNEGSKA (reference sequence). As DNA, the CDR3 is TGCAGTGCTATCCCTGGAGGGGACAGGATTCGGCCCCAGCATTTT. Translating gives CSAIPGGDRIRPQHF.

This clonotype appeared many times. This chain links TRBV3-1 with TRBJ2-5; 7 nucleotides line up with TRBD2. Germline trimming cut 0 bases from V and 4 bases from J; bases unmatched to any gene: 11. The length of the CDR3 is 17 residues. Germline-derived CDR1 and CDR2 are LGHDT and YNNKEL (reference sequence). The CDR3 region has the DNA TGTGCCAGCAGCCAAGATCGGACGATGAGGGAGGGAGAGACCCAGTACTTC. Its translation: CASSQDRTMREGETQYF.

V and J are TRBV5-1 and TRBJ1-4; 9 bases are a match to TRBD1. Germline CDR1 SGHRS, CDR2 YFSETQ. Trimming cost V 9 bases and J 6 bases; bases outside gene matches: 6. This CDR3 has 13 amino acids. Written as DNA, the CDR3 is TGCGCCACCCGGGACAGGGTAGATGAAAAACTGTTTTTT. This sequence encodes CATRDRVDEKLFF.

This clonotype was observed at least ten times. This chain connects TRBV20-1 to TRBJ2-3; D is undetermined. The CDR3 is 15 residues long. The germline gives CDR1 DFQATT, CDR2 SNEGSKA (reference sequence). Trimming removed 5 bases at V and 4 bases at J, with 19 bases between. CDR3: CSADNVGLHPDTQYF. In DNA, the CDR3 is TGCAGTGCTGACAACGTCGGCCTACACCCAGATACGCAGTATTTT.

This clonotype has just a few counts. The chain links TRBV7-2 to TRBJ1-2; D unresolved. CDR1 is SGHTA, CDR2 FQGNSA, per germline. CDR3 length: 14 amino acids. V lost 1 base to trimming and J lost 4 bases, with 10 bases between them. CDR3 sequence: CASSLGGVTYGYTF. CDR3 nucleotides: TGTGCCAGCAGCTTAGGTGGGGTTACCTATGGCTACACCTTC.

This clonotype occurred many times. J is TRBJ1-2 and V is TRBV29-1; D gene uncertain. This CDR3 has 12 residues. V dropped 3 bases and J dropped 9 bases, with 14 bases sitting between them. Germline CDR1 and CDR2: SQVTM and ANQGSEA. In DNA, the CDR3 is TGCAGCGTTGACACAAGGTCCCTAAGCTACACCTTC. It codes for CSVDTRSLSYTF.

This clonotype has a count of ten or more. This chain connects TRBV12-3 or TRBV12-4 to TRBJ1-5, with TRBD1 matching over 7 bases. The CDR3 has 14 amino acids. After removal of 5 bases from V and 4 bases from J, the junction contained 5 bases not matched to a gene. The CDR3 loop is CASSPRQGNQPQHF. The DNA of the CDR3 is TGTGCCAGCAGTCCCCGACAGGGTAATCAGCCCCAGCATTTT.

This clonotype was counted between two and nine times. The chain recombines TRBV5-1 with TRBJ2-3, with D possibly matching TRBD1 (5 bases). The germline CDR1 and CDR2 sequences are SGHRS and YFSETQ. This CDR3 contains 14 residues. Between the trimmed V and J ends, which lost 2 bases and 4 bases, there was a span of 11 bases. The CDR3 spells CASSFVGAADTQYF. The CDR3 DNA follows: TGCGCCAGCAGCTTTGTAGGGGCCGCAGATACGCAGTATTTT.

At least ten counts were recorded for this clonotype. This sequence joins TRBV9 and TRBJ2-1, with D maybe TRBD1 (6 bases). Deletions cut 2 bases from V and 7 bases from J, with 10 bases between. CDR1 and CDR2 (germline): SGDLS, YYNGEE. The CDR3 extends over 13 amino acids. In DNA, the CDR3 is TGTGCCAGCAGCGTGCAGGGGCAGAATGAGCAGTTCTTC. Encoded protein: CASSVQGQNEQFF.

The chain links TRBV3-1 to TRBJ2-7, with D unclear. Germline-derived CDR1 and CDR2 are LGHDT and YNNKEL (reference sequence). The CDR3 covers 17 residues. V lost 2 bases and J lost 7, with 24 bases in between. CDR3 coding DNA: TGTGCCAGCAGCCAACGAGTAGGTAGAGGTGTTGCTAGGGAGCAGTACTTC. The encoded protein is CASSQRVGRGVAREQYF.

The chain has TRBV20-1 and TRBJ2-7, with D unresolved. From germline, CDR1 is DFQATT and CDR2 SNEGSKA (reference sequence). The V end was cut by 0 bases, the J end by 2 bases, with 14 bases between. The CDR3 totals 15 residues. CDR3 DNA sequence: TGCAGTGCTAGAGATGCGGATTACTGGGCCTACGAGCAGTACTTC. Translating it yields CSARDADYWAYEQYF.

About this clonotype: At one of its ends the junction is not consistent with the germline gene, which may arise from a read error. This chain connects TRBV5-1 to TRBJ1-2; 8 nucleotides line up with TRBD1. From germline, CDR1 is SGHRS and CDR2 YFSETQ. CDR3 length: 15 residues. The CDR3 DNA is TGCGCCAGTAGCTCGGGACAGGCGAACAACTATGGCTACACCTTC. Its protein product is CASSSGQANNYGYTF.

The rearrangement joins TRBV20-1 to TRBJ2-7; maybe TRBD2 (5 bases). The V gene lost 7 bases and the J gene lost 4 bases, with 11 bases spanning the gap. The CDR3 runs 11 residues. CDR1 and CDR2 (germline): DFQATT, SNEGSKA (reference sequence). The CDR3 nucleotides are TGCAGTGTTGAATGGGAGTACGAGCAGTACTTC. It is translated as CSVEWEYEQYF.

This clonotype has only one observation. The gene calls are TRBV20-1 and TRBJ2-4; TRBD2 is a possible D gene (5 bases). The J call may be wrong; the DNA end is better matched by TRBJ2-7. Germline CDR1 DFQATT, CDR2 SNEGSKA (reference sequence). There are 10 residues in the CDR3. The CDR3 DNA sequence: TGCAGTGCGCGGGCCTACGAGCAGTACTTC. The encoded protein is CSARAYEQYF.

This chain uses TRBV28 with TRBJ2-7, with 10 bases aligning to TRBD1. Germline CDR1 and CDR2: MDHEN and SYDVKM. J was trimmed by 7 bases and V by 7 bases; bases with no gene match: 13. The CDR3 has 15 amino acids. This chain's CDR3 is CASTLRTGGVGEQYF. The CDR3 DNA sequence: TGTGCCAGCACCCTAAGGACAGGGGGGGTAGGAGAGCAGTACTTC.

Concerning this clonotype itself: One end of the junction fails to match germline, which may point to a read error. V usage is TRBV7-9 and J usage is TRBJ1-4, with D uncertain. Germline V lookup: CDR1 SEHNR, CDR2 FQNEAQ (reference sequence). CDR3 length equals 11 residues. CDR3 sequence: CSSSLGEKLFF. CDR3 DNA: TGTTCCAGCAGCTTAGGAGAAAAACTGTTTTTT.

This clonotype was seen only once. V and J are TRBV5-1 and TRBJ2-7; 9 bases map to TRBD2. Germline trimming cut 6 bases from V and 7 bases from J; bases unmatched to any gene: 11. CDR3 length equals 14 residues. The germline CDR1 and CDR2 sequences are SGHRS and YFSETQ. Here the CDR3 reads CASNSGSAYNEQYF. CDR3 nucleotides: TGCGCCAGCAATAGCGGGAGTGCTTACAATGAGCAGTACTTC.

Details on this clonotype: Given a much more abundant clone one base away, this may be a read error. This sequence joins TRBV5-1 and TRBJ2-1, with 7 bases fitting TRBD2. Per germline, CDR1 SGHRS and CDR2 YFSETQ. This CDR3 has 16 amino acids. With V trimmed by 3 bases and J by 2 bases, 8 bases remained unmatched. The CDR3 sequence is CASSWGGTVTYNEQFF. The CDR3, as DNA: TGCGCCAGCAGCTGGGGGGGGACGGTAACCTACAATGAGCAGTTCTTC. The full variable domain, in which reference TRBV5-1 and TRBJ2-1 provide the parts outside the CDR3, is KAGVTQTPRYLIKTRGQQVTLSCSPISGHRSVSWYQQTPGQGLQFLFEYFSETQRNKGNFPGRFSGRQFSNSRSEMNVSTLELGDSALYLCASSWGGTVTYNEQFFGPGTRLTVL.